One sample yielded the 3 T cell receptor beta chains listed below, sequenced in a study of identical twins. Each CDR3 protein is one row after TCRdb ran MiXCR on the 5' RACE reads. This sample yields roughly 630,000 distinct CDR3 sequences, of which roughly 6.6% are seen a single time; roughly 1.6% belongs to the top ten. These data also formed part of another study, on yellow fever vaccine responses in identical twins.

Sequencing was done on a sample of PBMCs. The origin of the receptors is a woman in her late teens or twenties in good health.

This clonotype was found many times. The rearrangement joins TRBV24-1 to TRBJ2-3, with D possibly being TRBD1 (6 bases). Germline assignment: CDR1 KGHDR and CDR2 SFDVKD. There are 14 residues in the CDR3. Deletions cut 9 bases from V and 2 bases from J, with 14 bases between. CDR3 DNA: TGTGCCACCGCCGGGACACCCAACACAGATACGCAGTATTTT. It is translated as CATAGTPNTDTQYF.

The chain joins TRBV20-1 to TRBJ2-2, with 8 bases that match TRBD1. The CDR3 is 14 residues long. V dropped 2 bases and J dropped 7; count of bases not matched to a gene: 6. CDR1 and CDR2 (germline): DFQATT, SNEGSKA (reference sequence). The CDR3 coding sequence is TGCAGTGCTAGACGGACAGGGTTCGTCGGGGAGCTGTTTTTT. This translates into CSARRTGFVGELFF.

This clonotype came up many times. CDR3 sequence reads: CASSLQGQSGSPLHF. The CDR3 DNA sequence: TGTGCCAGCAGTCTCCAGGGACAATCAGGTTCACCCCTCCACTTT. The chain links TRBV9 to TRBJ1-6; maybe TRBD1 (6 bases). V was clipped by 5 bases and J by 9 bases, with 18 bases between them. Germline V gives CDR1 SGDLS, CDR2 YYNGEE. CDR3 length equals 15 residues.